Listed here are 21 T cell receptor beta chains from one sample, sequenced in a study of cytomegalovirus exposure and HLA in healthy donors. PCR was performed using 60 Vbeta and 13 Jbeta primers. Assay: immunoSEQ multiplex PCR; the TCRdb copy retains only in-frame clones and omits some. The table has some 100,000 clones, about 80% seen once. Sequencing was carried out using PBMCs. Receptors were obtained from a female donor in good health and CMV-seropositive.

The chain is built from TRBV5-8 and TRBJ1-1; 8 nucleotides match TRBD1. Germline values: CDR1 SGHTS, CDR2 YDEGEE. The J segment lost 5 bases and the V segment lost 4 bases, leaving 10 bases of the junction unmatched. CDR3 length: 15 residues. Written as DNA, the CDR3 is TGTGCCAGCAGCGTGTACAGGGGGAGTTGGACTGAAGCTTTCTTT. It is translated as CASSVYRGSWTEAFF.

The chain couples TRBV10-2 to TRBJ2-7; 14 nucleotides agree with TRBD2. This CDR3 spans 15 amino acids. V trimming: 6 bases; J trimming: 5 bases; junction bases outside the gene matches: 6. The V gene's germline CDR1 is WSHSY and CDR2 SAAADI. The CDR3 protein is CASRTTSGRADEQYF. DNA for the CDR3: TGCGCCAGCAGAACGACTAGCGGGAGGGCCGACGAGCAGTACTTC.

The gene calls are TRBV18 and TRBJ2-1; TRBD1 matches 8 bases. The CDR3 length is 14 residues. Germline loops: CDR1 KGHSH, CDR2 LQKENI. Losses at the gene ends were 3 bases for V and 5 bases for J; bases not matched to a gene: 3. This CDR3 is CASSPRTGNNEQFF. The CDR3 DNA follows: TGTGCCAGCTCACCCCGGACAGGGAACAATGAGCAGTTCTTC.

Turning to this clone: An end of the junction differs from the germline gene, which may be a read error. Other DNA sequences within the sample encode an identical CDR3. CDR3 loop: CASIGQPNYGYTF. The CDR3 nucleotides are TGTGCCAGCATTGGACAGCCCAACTACGGCTACACCTTC. The chain has TRBV2 and TRBJ1-2; perhaps TRBD1 as D (6 bases). CDR1 is SNHLY, CDR2 FYNNEI, per germline. The length of the CDR3 is 13 residues.

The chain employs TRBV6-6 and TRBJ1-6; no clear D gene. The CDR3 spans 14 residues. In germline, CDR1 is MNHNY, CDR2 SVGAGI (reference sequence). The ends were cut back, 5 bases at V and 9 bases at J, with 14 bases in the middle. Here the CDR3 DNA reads TGTGCCAGCAGTCGACCGTCTTCGGGTTCACCCCTCCACTTT. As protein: CASSRPSSGSPLHF.

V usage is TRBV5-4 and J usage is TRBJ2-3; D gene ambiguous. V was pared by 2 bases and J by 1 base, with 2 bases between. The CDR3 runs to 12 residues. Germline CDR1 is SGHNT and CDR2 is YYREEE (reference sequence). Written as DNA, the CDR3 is TGTGCCAGCAGCTTCGGCACAGATACGCAGTATTTT. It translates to CASSFGTDTQYF. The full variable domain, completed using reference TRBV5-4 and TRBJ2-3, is ETGVTQSPTHLIKTRGQQVTLRCSSQSGHNTVSWYQQALGQGPQFIFQYYREEENGRGNFPPRFSGLQFPNYSSELNVNALELDDSALYLCASSFGTDTQYFGPGTRLTVL.

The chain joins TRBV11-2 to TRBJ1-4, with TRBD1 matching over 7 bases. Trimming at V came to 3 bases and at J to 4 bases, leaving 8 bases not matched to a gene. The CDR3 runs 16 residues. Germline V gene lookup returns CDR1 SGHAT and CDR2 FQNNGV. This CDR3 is CASSLGTGALNEKLFF. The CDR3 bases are TGTGCCAGCAGCTTGGGAACAGGGGCCCTTAATGAAAAACTGTTTTTT.

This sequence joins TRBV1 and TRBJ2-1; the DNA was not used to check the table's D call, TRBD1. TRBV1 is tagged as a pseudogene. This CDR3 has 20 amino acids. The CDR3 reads CTSSQISGQGARLTNNEQFF. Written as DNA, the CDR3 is TGCACCAGCAGCCAAATATCCGGACAGGGGGCGAGGCTGACTAACAATGAGCAGTTCTTC.

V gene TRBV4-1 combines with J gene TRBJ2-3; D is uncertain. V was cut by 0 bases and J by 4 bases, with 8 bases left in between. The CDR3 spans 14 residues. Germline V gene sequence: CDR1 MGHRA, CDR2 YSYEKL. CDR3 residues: CASSQEPAADTQYF. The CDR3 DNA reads TGCGCCAGCAGCCAAGAACCGGCGGCAGATACGCAGTATTTT.

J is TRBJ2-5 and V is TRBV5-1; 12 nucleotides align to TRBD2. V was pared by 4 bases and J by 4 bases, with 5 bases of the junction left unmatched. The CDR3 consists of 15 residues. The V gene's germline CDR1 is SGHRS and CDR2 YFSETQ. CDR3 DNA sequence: TGCGCCAGCAGCAACAAACTAGCGGGGGGAGAGACCCAGTACTTC. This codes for CASSNKLAGGETQYF.

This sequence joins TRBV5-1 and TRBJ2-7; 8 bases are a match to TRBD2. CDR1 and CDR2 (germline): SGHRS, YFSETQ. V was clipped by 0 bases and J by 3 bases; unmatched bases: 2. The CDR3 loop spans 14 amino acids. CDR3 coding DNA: TGCGCCAGCAGCTTGGACCTAGCGGGCTACGAGCAGTACTTC. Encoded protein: CASSLDLAGYEQYF.

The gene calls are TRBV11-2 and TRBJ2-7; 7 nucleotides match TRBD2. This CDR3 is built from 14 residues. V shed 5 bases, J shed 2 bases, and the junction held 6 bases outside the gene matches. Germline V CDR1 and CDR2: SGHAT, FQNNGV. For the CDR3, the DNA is TGTGCCAGCAGCCGAGGAGCGGGGACCTACGAGCAGTACTTC. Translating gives CASSRGAGTYEQYF.

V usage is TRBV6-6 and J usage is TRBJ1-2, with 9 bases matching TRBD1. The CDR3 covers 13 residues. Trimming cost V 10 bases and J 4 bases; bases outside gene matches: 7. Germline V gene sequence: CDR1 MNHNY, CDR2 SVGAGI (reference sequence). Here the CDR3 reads CATAGTGIYGYTF. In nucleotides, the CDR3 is TGTGCCACCGCCGGGACAGGGATCTATGGCTACACCTTC.

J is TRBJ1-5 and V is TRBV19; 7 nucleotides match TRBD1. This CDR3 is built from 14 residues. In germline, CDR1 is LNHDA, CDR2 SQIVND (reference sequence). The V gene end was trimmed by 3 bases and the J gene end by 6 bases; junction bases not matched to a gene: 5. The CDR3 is CASSMGPGGQPQHF. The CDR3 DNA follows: TGTGCCAGTAGTATGGGGCCAGGGGGTCAGCCCCAGCATTTT.

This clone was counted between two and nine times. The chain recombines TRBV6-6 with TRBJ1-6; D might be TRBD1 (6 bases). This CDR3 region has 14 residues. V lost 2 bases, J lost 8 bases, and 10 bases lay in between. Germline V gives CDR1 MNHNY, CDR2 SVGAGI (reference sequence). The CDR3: CASSYEQGYSPLHF. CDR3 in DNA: TGTGCCAGCAGTTACGAACAGGGTTATTCACCCCTCCACTTT.

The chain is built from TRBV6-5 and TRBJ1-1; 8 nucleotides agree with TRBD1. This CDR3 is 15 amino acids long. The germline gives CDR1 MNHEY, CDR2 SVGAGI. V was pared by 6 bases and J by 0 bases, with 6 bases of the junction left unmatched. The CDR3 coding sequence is TGTGCCAGCAGGCCACCAGGGGGCCTGAACACTGAAGCTTTCTTT. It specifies CASRPPGGLNTEAFF.

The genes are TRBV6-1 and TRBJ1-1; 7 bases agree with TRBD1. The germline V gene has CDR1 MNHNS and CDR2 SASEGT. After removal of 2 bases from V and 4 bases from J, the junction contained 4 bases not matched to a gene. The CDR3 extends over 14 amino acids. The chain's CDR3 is CASSEIYRGTEAFF. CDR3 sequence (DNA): TGTGCCAGCAGTGAAATCTACAGGGGCACTGAAGCTTTCTTT.

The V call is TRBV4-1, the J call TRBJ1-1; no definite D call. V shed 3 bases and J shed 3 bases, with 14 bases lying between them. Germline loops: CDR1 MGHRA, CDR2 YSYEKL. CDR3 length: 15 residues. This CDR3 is CASSQLAGRYTEAFF. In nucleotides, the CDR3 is TGCGCCAGCAGCCAGCTCGCGGGGAGGTACACTGAAGCTTTCTTT.

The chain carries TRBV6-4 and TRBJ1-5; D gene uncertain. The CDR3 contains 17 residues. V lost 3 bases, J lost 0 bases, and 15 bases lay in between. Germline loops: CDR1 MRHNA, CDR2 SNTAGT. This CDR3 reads CASSEASMTNSNQPQHF. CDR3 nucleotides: TGTGCCAGCAGTGAAGCATCGATGACAAATAGCAATCAGCCCCAGCATTTT.

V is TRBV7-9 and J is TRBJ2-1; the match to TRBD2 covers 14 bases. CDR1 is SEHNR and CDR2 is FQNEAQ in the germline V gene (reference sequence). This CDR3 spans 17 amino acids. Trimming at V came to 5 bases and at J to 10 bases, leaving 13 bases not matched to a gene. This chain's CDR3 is CASSAHFGTSGGEEQFF. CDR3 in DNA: TGTGCCAGCAGCGCCCATTTTGGGACTAGCGGGGGCGAGGAGCAGTTCTTC.

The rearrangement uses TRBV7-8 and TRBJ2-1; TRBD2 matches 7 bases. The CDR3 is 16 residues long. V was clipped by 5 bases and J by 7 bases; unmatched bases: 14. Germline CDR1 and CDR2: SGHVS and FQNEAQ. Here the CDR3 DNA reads TGTGCCAGCAGCGGCAGGGAGCGGGGCGCGGGGAATGAGCAGTTCTTC. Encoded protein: CASSGRERGAGNEQFF.